Detailed here is one TCR beta chain. The data were obtained in a study of blood T cell repertoires in COVID-19. In the study overall: From the United States, Italy and Spain came samples of acute and convalescent COVID-19. The analysed material was cDNA or gDNA that came from T cells, B-cell-depleted T cells, or PBMCs.

Data came from immunoSEQ multiplex PCR; TCRdb stores just in-frame clones and leaves some out. The sample holds a few hundred thousand clones, around 88% seen once. J lost 0 bases, V lost 4 bases, and 9 bases had no gene match. The CDR3 runs 16 residues. From germline, CDR1 is SGHAT and CDR2 FQNNGV. Living in about two dozen US areas, the participants were between roughly 18 and 90 years of age. Cohorts were determined from participant-reported clinical history. This chain connects TRBV11-2 to TRBJ2-7, with 7 bases lining up with TRBD2. The receptor's source is a woman in her forties or fifties with acute COVID-19. Sequencing was performed on PBMCs or T cells enriched from blood (not recorded which). CDR3 nucleotides: TGTGCCAGCAGCTCAATTAACCGGGACTACTCCTACGAGCAGTACTTC. This encodes CASSSINRDYSYEQYF.